Shown below are 13 T cell receptor beta chains from a single sample sequenced in a study of OX40 agonist ivuxolimab in advanced cancers. The assay was immunoSEQ multiplex PCR, and TCRdb's table has in-frame clones only and misses some. In the table there are just over 15,000 clones, around 60% of which are singletons. Sequenced material: CD4+ or CD8+ T cells sorted from blood, taken in a trial of the OX40 agonist ivuxolimab. These receptors were collected from an adult with an advanced solid tumor such as melanoma, head and neck, liver or kidney cancer.

The CDR3 loop is CASSVEGNTIYF. DNA of the CDR3: TGTGCCAGCTCAGTCGAAGGAAACACCATATATTTT. This rearrangement joins TRBV9 to TRBJ1-3; D not resolved. Germline CDR1 SGDLS, CDR2 YYNGEE. The V gene lost 7 bases and the J gene lost 4 bases, with 9 bases spanning the gap. CDR3 length: 12 residues.

This clone was counted between two and nine times. The chain links TRBV27 to TRBJ1-3; 9 bases fit TRBD1. V shed 4 bases, J shed 3 bases, and the junction held 10 bases outside the gene matches. CDR1 MNHEY and CDR2 SMNVEV come from the germline V gene (reference sequence). The CDR3 extends over 17 amino acids. The CDR3 DNA follows: TGTGCCAGCAGTTGGACAGGGGAGGGTACTAATGGAAACACCATATATTTT. Its protein is CASSWTGEGTNGNTIYF.

V and J are TRBV7-3 and TRBJ2-7, with TRBD1 matching 8 bases. CDR3 length: 12 amino acids. The germline V gene has CDR1 SGHTA and CDR2 FQGTGA. V shed 7 bases and J 6 bases; nucleotides not matched to a gene: 5. CDR3 in amino acids: CASTWTGSEQYF. The CDR3 DNA reads as TGTGCCAGCACCTGGACAGGGAGCGAGCAGTACTTC. Filled out from reference TRBV7-3 and TRBJ2-7, the complete variable domain reads GAGVSQTPSNKVTEKGKYVELRCDPISGHTALYWYRQSLGQGPEFLIYFQGTGAADDSGLPNDRFFAVRPEGSVSTLKIQRTERGDSAVYLCASTWTGSEQYFGPGTRLTVT.

The DNA for the CDR3 is TGTGCCAGCAGCTTCTGGGGAAACAATCAGCCCCAGCATTTT. It is translated as CASSFWGNNQPQHF. The V call is TRBV5-6, the J call TRBJ1-5; D uncertain. This CDR3 has 14 amino acids. V lost 2 bases, J lost 3 bases, and 9 bases lay in between. CDR1 and CDR2 (germline): SGHDT, YYEEEE.

The V gene is TRBV16, the J gene TRBJ2-1; D unresolved. Germline V gene data show CDR1 as KGHSY and CDR2 as FQNENV. The CDR3 runs to 13 residues. Deletions cut 0 bases from V and 4 bases from J, with 4 bases between. CDR3 amino acids: CASSQSRYNEQFF. Here the CDR3 DNA reads TGTGCCAGCAGCCAATCTCGATACAATGAGCAGTTCTTC.

This clone appeared a few times. V and J are TRBV7-8 and TRBJ2-3; perhaps D is TRBD1 or TRBD2 (5 bases each). Germline loops: CDR1 SGHVS, CDR2 FQNEAQ. CDR3 size: 13 residues. Trimming took 1 base from V and 5 from J, leaving 7 bases between them. CDR3 sequence: CASSLGGIDTQYF. As DNA, the CDR3 is TGTGCCAGCAGCTTAGGGGGGATAGATACGCAGTATTTT.

V gene TRBV29-1 combines with J gene TRBJ1-2; perhaps TRBD1 as D (6 bases). CDR3 length equals 13 residues. V dropped 1 base and J dropped 5 bases, with 11 bases sitting between them. Germline values: CDR1 SQVTM, CDR2 ANQGSEA. The CDR3 bases are TGCAGCGTTGAAGTGACAGGAGAATATGGCTACACCTTC. This gives the protein CSVEVTGEYGYTF.

The J gene is TRBJ2-7, the V gene TRBV19, with TRBD2 matching 14 bases. V shed 5 bases, J shed 2 bases, and the junction held 14 bases outside the gene matches. Germline loops: CDR1 LNHDA, CDR2 SQIVND (reference sequence). This CDR3 is built from 19 residues. CDR3 nucleotides: TGTGCCAGTAGTCTGGGGACTAGCGGGGGCCGTCCAAGCACCTACGAGCAGTACTTC. Protein product: CASSLGTSGGRPSTYEQYF. Full variable domain (rest looked up from reference TRBV19 and TRBJ2-7): DGGITQSPKYLFRKEGQNVTLSCEQNLNHDAMYWYRQDPGQGLRLIYYSQIVNDFQKGDIAEGYSVSREKKESFPLTVTSAQKNPTAFYLCASSLGTSGGRPSTYEQYFGPGTRLTVT.

The V gene is TRBV28, the J gene TRBJ1-4; 7 bases fit TRBD1. V was clipped by 3 bases and J by 4 bases; unmatched bases: 11. Per the germline V gene, CDR1 is MDHEN and CDR2 is SYDVKM. The CDR3 is 17 amino acids. CDR3 region: CASSLGQLRPVNEKLFF. CDR3 DNA: TGTGCCAGCAGTTTGGGACAGTTGAGACCCGTTAATGAAAAACTGTTTTTT. The full variable domain, its missing parts supplied by reference TRBV28 and TRBJ1-4, is DVKVTQSSRYLVKRTGEKVFLECVQDMDHENMFWYRQDPGLGLRLIYFSYDVKMKEKGDIPEGYSVSREKKERFSLILESASTNQTSMYLCASSLGQLRPVNEKLFFGSGTQLSVL.

This clone has a handful of counts. The chain is built from TRBV4-1 and TRBJ2-7, with 8 bases identical to TRBD2. This CDR3 has 15 residues. Germline V lookup: CDR1 MGHRA, CDR2 YSYEKL. V dropped 2 bases and J dropped 5; count of bases not matched to a gene: 8. As DNA, the CDR3 is TGCGCCAGCAGCCAAAGCCCGGGACTAGGTGACGAGCAGTACTTC. Amino acids: CASSQSPGLGDEQYF.

Notes on this clone: Sequence at one end of the junction differs from germline and may be a read error. V and J are TRBV5-6 and TRBJ1-4; weak D call: TRBD1 (6 bases). The CDR3 sequence is 13 residues long. Germline V CDR1 and CDR2: SGHDT, YYEEEE. The CDR3 region has the DNA TGCGCCAGCAGCCCGGGGGGGACAGAAAAACTGTTTTTT. Amino acid sequence: CASSPGGTEKLFF. The full variable domain, its missing parts supplied by reference TRBV5-6 and TRBJ1-4, is DAGVTQSPTHLIKTRGQQVTLRCSPKSGHDTVSWYQQALGQGPQFIFQYYEEEERQRGNFPDRFSGHQFPNYSSELNVNALLLGDSALYLCASSPGGTEKLFFGSGTQLSVL.

Note on this clone: The same CDR3 is also encoded by other DNA sequences in this sample. The rearrangement links TRBV7-9 to TRBJ2-1; D unresolved. Germline CDR1 and CDR2: SEHNR and FQNEAQ (reference sequence). This CDR3 comprises 13 residues. V lost 1 base, J lost 3 bases, and 4 bases lay in between. The CDR3 region has the DNA TGTGCCAGCAGCTTAGGCCTCTACAATGAGCAGTTCTTC. Translation gives CASSLGLYNEQFF.

The chain couples TRBV9 to TRBJ2-5; D perhaps matches TRBD1 (6 bases). The CDR3 consists of 13 residues. Germline values: CDR1 SGDLS, CDR2 YYNGEE. Trimming removed 0 bases from V and 4 bases from J, with 7 bases in between. Here the CDR3 reads CASSVEGVETQYF. The CDR3 region has the DNA TGTGCCAGCAGCGTAGAGGGGGTAGAGACCCAGTACTTC.